Following are 28 T cell receptor beta chains from one sample sequenced in a study of blood T cell repertoires in COVID-19. The method was immunoSEQ multiplex PCR; TCRdb's version includes in-frame clones alone and lacks a portion of them. The sample carries some 370,000 clones, 70% to 90% recorded once. The sequencing sample was made of peripheral blood. The receptors derive from a man in his forties or fifties with acute or convalescent COVID-19.

The chain combines TRBV27 with TRBJ2-7; unclear D gene. There are 13 residues in the CDR3. Germline V CDR1 and CDR2: MNHEY, SMNVEV (reference sequence). Trimming removed 8 bases from V and 6 bases from J, with 17 bases in between. CDR3 loop: CASLPVLSIEQYF. Written as DNA, the CDR3 is TGTGCCAGCCTCCCGGTTCTGTCAATCGAGCAGTACTTC.

Only a few counts were recorded for this clone. The chain joins TRBV5-1 to TRBJ1-2; D is perhaps TRBD1 (5 bases). Germline V gene sequence: CDR1 SGHRS, CDR2 YFSETQ. V shed 0 bases and J shed 3 bases, with 6 bases lying between them. The CDR3 is 13 amino acids. CDR3 DNA sequence: TGCGCCAGCAGCTTGGCCAGGGACTATGGCTACACCTTC. Its translation: CASSLARDYGYTF.

The chain combines TRBV10-1 with TRBJ1-1; 8 bases are shared with TRBD1. This CDR3 comprises 17 residues. Germline-derived CDR1 and CDR2 are WNHNN and SYGVQD (reference sequence). J gave up 0 bases and V 1 base, and 7 bases lay outside the gene matches. The CDR3 sequence: CASSEYPGQAMNTEAFF. In DNA form, the CDR3 reads TGCGCCAGCAGTGAGTACCCGGGACAGGCTATGAACACTGAAGCTTTCTTT.

The chain recombines TRBV18 with TRBJ1-5; D might be TRBD1 (5 bases). V was trimmed by 2 bases and J by 5 bases, leaving 13 bases between them. Germline V gene lookup returns CDR1 KGHSH and CDR2 LQKENI. The CDR3 is 15 amino acids. The CDR3 bases are TGTGCCAGCTCACCATCAATAGGGGTCGATCAGCCCCAGCATTTT. Translating it yields CASSPSIGVDQPQHF.

The chain couples TRBV19 to TRBJ1-2; the match to TRBD1 covers 8 bases. V was pared by 6 bases and J by 13 bases, with 10 bases of the junction left unmatched. Germline V CDR1 and CDR2: LNHDA, SQIVND (reference sequence). The CDR3 spans 12 residues. CDR3 amino acids: CASSETGVILTF. The CDR3 coding sequence is TGTGCCAGTAGCGAGACAGGGGTCATTCTCACCTTC.

This clone was seen a single time. V and J are TRBV2 and TRBJ1-4; D unclear. This CDR3 comprises 13 residues. V shed 8 bases and J shed 4 bases, with 11 bases lying between them. CDR1 SNHLY and CDR2 FYNNEI come from the germline V gene. CDR3 sequence reads: CASGREDNEKLFF. CDR3 DNA sequence: TGTGCCAGCGGTAGGGAGGATAATGAAAAACTGTTTTTT.

The chain joins TRBV12-3 or TRBV12-4 to TRBJ1-1, with 8 bases identical to TRBD1. The junction had 8 bases not matched to a gene; V was cut back by 7 bases and J by 10 bases. The CDR3 is 12 residues long. This chain's CDR3 is CASTQGARAAFF. As DNA, the CDR3 is TGTGCCAGCACCCAGGGGGCGCGTGCAGCTTTCTTT.

V usage is TRBV7-9 and J usage is TRBJ1-6; possibly TRBD1 for D (6 bases). Germline V gives CDR1 SEHNR, CDR2 FQNEAQ (reference sequence). Between the trimmed V and J ends, which lost 2 bases and 9 bases, there was a span of 11 bases. The length of the CDR3 is 14 residues. The CDR3 loop is CASSLSGVGSPLHF. The CDR3 DNA is TGTGCCAGCAGCTTATCAGGGGTAGGTTCACCCCTCCACTTT. Full variable domain (outside the CDR3, taken from reference TRBV7-9 and TRBJ1-6): DTGVSQNPRHKITKRGQNVTFRCDPISEHNRLYWYRQTLGQGPEFLTYFQNEAQLEKSRLLSDRFSAERPKGSFSTLEIQRTEQGDSAMYLCASSLSGVGSPLHFGNGTRLTVT.

The chain joins TRBV28 to TRBJ2-5, with 9 bases that match TRBD2. Germline V gene data show CDR1 as MDHEN and CDR2 as SYDVKM. The V and J ends lost 5 bases and 3 bases, in that order; junction bases with no gene match: 7. There are 15 residues in the CDR3. DNA of the CDR3: TGTGCCAGCAGTCCCCTCCTAGCGGGGAAAGAGACCCAGTACTTC. It is translated as CASSPLLAGKETQYF.

This chain links TRBV7-9 with TRBJ1-3, with D maybe TRBD1 (5 bases). V lost 6 bases and J 1 base, leaving 13 bases between the germline ends. This CDR3 is 15 amino acids long. Germline values: CDR1 SEHNR, CDR2 FQNEAQ (reference sequence). The CDR3 protein is CASSPGLGSGNTIYF. The DNA for the CDR3 is TGTGCCAGCAGTCCAGGGTTGGGATCTGGAAACACCATATATTTT.

The CDR3 DNA reads as TGTGCCAGCAGCCTTACAGGGTACAATGAGCAGTTCTTC. Amino acids: CASSLTGYNEQFF. This rearrangement joins TRBV14 to TRBJ2-1; a possible D gene is TRBD1 (6 bases). Trimming left V 4 bases short and J 4 bases short, with 8 bases between. Germline loops: CDR1 SGHDN, CDR2 FVKESK. This CDR3 contains 13 residues. Full variable domain (rest looked up from reference TRBV14 and TRBJ2-1): EAGVTQFPSHSVIEKGQTVTLRCDPISGHDNLYWYRRVMGKEIKFLLHFVKESKQDESGMPNNRFLAERTGGTYSTLKVQPAELEDSGVYFCASSLTGYNEQFFGPGTRLTVL.

The chain carries TRBV6-5 and TRBJ2-3, with TRBD2 as a possible D gene (6 bases). Germline CDR1 MNHEY, CDR2 SVGAGI. This CDR3 comprises 15 residues. With 6 bases removed from V and 3 bases from J, the gap between germline ends came to 16 bases. The CDR3 nucleotides read TGTGCCAGCAGGCCCACTAGCCCGGGGACAGATACGCAGTATTTT. Translation: CASRPTSPGTDTQYF.

This rearrangement joins TRBV25-1 to TRBJ1-2; TRBD1 matches at 11 bases. Germline lookup yields CDR1 MGHDK and CDR2 SYGVNS. The trim removed 1 base at V and 8 bases at J, leaving 6 bases unmatched. This CDR3 is built from 15 residues. CDR3 coding DNA: TGTGCCAGCAGTGAATTCGGACAGGGGGCGCGCGGCTACACCTTC. It encodes CASSEFGQGARGYTF.

This clone was counted only a few times. The chain employs TRBV19 and TRBJ1-1; the match to TRBD1 covers 8 bases. The J segment lost 6 bases and the V segment lost 5 bases, leaving 8 bases of the junction unmatched. CDR1 is LNHDA and CDR2 is SQIVND in the germline V gene (reference sequence). The CDR3 extends over 14 amino acids. The chain's CDR3 is CASSSTGVTAEAFF. The CDR3 DNA reads TGTGCCAGTAGTTCGACAGGGGTGACGGCTGAAGCTTTCTTT.

This sequence joins TRBV12-3 or TRBV12-4 and TRBJ1-1, with D unclear. The CDR3 has 12 residues. Trimming shortened V by 2 bases and J by 10 bases, and 11 bases separated the two germline ends. The CDR3 here is CASSLSGVRAFF. The CDR3 coding sequence is TGTGCCAGCAGTTTATCCGGTGTACGAGCTTTCTTT.

This chain uses TRBV18 with TRBJ2-2, with 9 bases fitting TRBD1. CDR3 length equals 15 residues. CDR1 and CDR2 from the germline V gene are KGHSH and LQKENI. V shed 6 bases, J shed 4 bases, and the junction held 6 bases outside the gene matches. The CDR3 spells CASSPGTGPTGELFF. CDR3 DNA: TGTGCCAGCTCGCCGGGGACAGGGCCCACCGGGGAGCTGTTTTTT.

J is TRBJ2-1 and V is TRBV3-1 (or the pseudogene TRBV3-2); tentatively, D is TRBD2 (6 bases). The CDR3 is made up of 17 amino acids. Germline CDR1 reads LGHDT; CDR2 reads YNNKEL (reference sequence). Deletions cut 4 bases from V and 7 bases from J, with 23 bases between. This chain's CDR3 is CASSLRSGGGGMNEQFF. CDR3 DNA: TGTGCCAGCAGCCTAAGATCTGGGGGAGGCGGAATGAATGAGCAGTTCTTC.

CDR3 DNA sequence: TGTGCCAGCAGTTACGCGGGACTCCGCACAGATACGCAGTATTTT. Translation: CASSYAGLRTDTQYF. The chain is built from TRBV6-5 and TRBJ2-3, with D possibly matching TRBD2 (6 bases). Trimming took 2 bases from V and 1 from J, leaving 10 bases between them. CDR1 and CDR2 from the germline V gene are MNHEY and SVGAGI. The CDR3 covers 15 residues.

The chain links TRBV28 to TRBJ1-5, with TRBD1 matching over 7 bases. With 6 bases clipped from V and 0 bases from J, the junction kept 11 bases outside the gene matches. The length of the CDR3 is 17 residues. CDR1 and CDR2 (germline): MDHEN, SYDVKM. As DNA, the CDR3 is TGTGCCAGCAGCACACTCAGACAGGGTCGTAGCAATCAGCCCCAGCATTTT. This sequence encodes CASSTLRQGRSNQPQHF. The entire variable domain, with the rest obtained from reference TRBV28 and TRBJ1-5, is as follows: DVKVTQSSRYLVKRTGEKVFLECVQDMDHENMFWYRQDPGLGLRLIYFSYDVKMKEKGDIPEGYSVSREKKERFSLILESASTNQTSMYLCASSTLRQGRSNQPQHFGDGTRLSIL.

The chain employs TRBV19 and TRBJ1-2; weak D call: TRBD1 (6 bases). CDR3 length: 15 amino acids. V lost 8 bases, J lost 2 bases, and 18 bases lay in between. Germline loops: CDR1 LNHDA, CDR2 SQIVND (reference sequence). CDR3 nucleotides: TGTGCCAGTCACCAAACAATCACAGGGAACTATGGCTACACCTTC. It translates to CASHQTITGNYGYTF.

The chain recombines TRBV28 with TRBJ2-1; 9 nucleotides align to TRBD1. Germline V CDR1 and CDR2: MDHEN, SYDVKM. The J segment lost 3 bases and the V segment lost 5 bases, leaving 8 bases of the junction unmatched. The CDR3 contains 16 residues. CDR3 DNA: TGTGCCAGCAGTCCCTCGCCGGGACAGGGCTACAATGAGCAGTTCTTC. This translates into CASSPSPGQGYNEQFF.

The V and J genes are TRBV7-2 and TRBJ1-1; possibly TRBD1 for D (5 bases). Germline values: CDR1 SGHTA, CDR2 FQGNSA. This CDR3 spans 12 amino acids. V was cut by 4 bases and J by 8 bases, with 11 bases left in between. The CDR3 nucleotides are TGTGCCAGCAGCTACAGACAGAGAGAAGCTTTCTTT. It specifies CASSYRQREAFF.

The chain carries TRBV7-9 and TRBJ1-4; D perhaps matches TRBD1 (6 bases). Between the trimmed V and J ends, which lost 5 bases and 3 bases, there was a span of 19 bases. Germline CDR1 is SEHNR and CDR2 is FQNEAQ (reference sequence). This CDR3 is built from 17 residues. The CDR3 DNA is TGTGCCAGCAGCCATCCTATAAAACAGGGTTCTAATGAAAAACTGTTTTTT. It translates to CASSHPIKQGSNEKLFF.

The chain carries TRBV7-9 and TRBJ1-1, with unresolved D. The CDR3 totals 14 residues. V lost 1 base and J 3 bases, leaving 9 bases between the germline ends. CDR1 is SEHNR and CDR2 is FQNEAQ in the germline V gene (reference sequence). Here the CDR3 reads CASSLGLADTEAFF. CDR3 sequence (DNA): TGTGCCAGCAGCTTAGGGTTGGCGGACACTGAAGCTTTCTTT. The whole variable domain, filled in from reference TRBV7-9 and TRBJ1-1, reads DTGVSQNPRHKITKRGQNVTFRCDPISEHNRLYWYRQTLGQGPEFLTYFQNEAQLEKSRLLSDRFSAERPKGSFSTLEIQRTEQGDSAMYLCASSLGLADTEAFFGQGTRLTVV.

This clone was seen only a few times. The genes are TRBV30 and TRBJ1-1; a possible D gene is TRBD1 (5 bases). Germline CDR1 reads GTSNPN; CDR2 reads SVGIG (reference sequence). The CDR3 spans 13 residues. V lost 8 bases, J lost 3 bases, and 16 bases lay in between. In DNA form, the CDR3 reads TGTGCCGGGGGGGAGGAGCGGGACACTGAAGCTTTCTTT. Its translation: CAGGEERDTEAFF.

The chain employs TRBV9 and TRBJ2-1; tentative D call: TRBD1 (6 bases). The CDR3 length is 14 residues. Per the germline V gene, CDR1 is SGDLS and CDR2 is YYNGEE. Trimming took 0 bases from V and 8 from J, leaving 12 bases between them. CDR3 residues: CASSVEGRGDEQFF. CDR3 coding DNA: TGTGCCAGCAGCGTAGAGGGCAGGGGAGATGAGCAGTTCTTC.

The chain combines TRBV28 with TRBJ2-1; 11 bases fit TRBD2. Germline CDR1 and CDR2: MDHEN and SYDVKM. Unmatched junction bases numbered 17, after V lost 10 bases and J lost 0 bases. The CDR3 is 19 residues long. In DNA, the CDR3 is TGTGCCACCACCGGGGGACTAGCGGACGGGTCGGGCTCCTACAATGAGCAGTTCTTC. This translates into CATTGGLADGSGSYNEQFF.

The chain joins TRBV5-4 to TRBJ1-2; 8 bases align to TRBD1. The CDR3 is 15 amino acids. The V gene's germline CDR1 is SGHNT and CDR2 YYREEE (reference sequence). V shed 5 bases, J shed 0 bases, and the junction held 6 bases outside the gene matches. The CDR3, as DNA: TGTGCCAGCAGGGACCGGGACAGGTCTAACTATGGCTACACCTTC. It translates to CASRDRDRSNYGYTF.